This T cell receptor (beta chain) appears in the sequencing data of a study of blood T cell repertoires in COVID-19. Study in general: Samples of COVID-19 (acute and convalescent) were obtained from the United States, Italy and Spain. In each case, the material was cDNA or gDNA derived from T cells, B-cell-depleted T cells, or PBMCs.

The CDR3 extends over 14 amino acids. The ends lost 4 bases at V and 3 bases at J; junction bases unmatched: 5. CDR1 is KGHSH, CDR2 LQKENI, per germline. As processed by the authors: Amplification from reference gene primers served as the basis for estimated nucleated cell counts. TCRdb keeps only in-frame clones here, not all; method: immunoSEQ multiplex PCR. D and trimming were read from the DNA, whereas the V and J calls and clone size are those reported in that table. The sample contains over 250,000 clones, roughly 86% of which appear only once. The TCR originated in a woman in her 30s with acute or convalescent COVID-19. The sample was peripheral blood. This chain uses TRBV18 with TRBJ2-5; TRBD1 matches 7 bases. CDR3 DNA sequence: TGTGCCAGCTCACGGGGGACAGAGAAAGAGACCCAGTACTTC. Its translation is CASSRGTEKETQYF.